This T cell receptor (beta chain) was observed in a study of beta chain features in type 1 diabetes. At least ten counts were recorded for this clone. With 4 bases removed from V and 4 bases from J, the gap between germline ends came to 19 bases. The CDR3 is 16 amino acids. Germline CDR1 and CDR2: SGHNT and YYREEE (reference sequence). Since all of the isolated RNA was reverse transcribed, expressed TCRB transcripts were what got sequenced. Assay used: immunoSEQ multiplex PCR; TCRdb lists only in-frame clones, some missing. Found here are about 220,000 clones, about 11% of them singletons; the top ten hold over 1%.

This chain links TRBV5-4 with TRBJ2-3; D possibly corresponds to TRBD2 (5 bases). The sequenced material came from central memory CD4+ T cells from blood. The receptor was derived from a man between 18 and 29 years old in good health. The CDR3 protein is CASSPDEKRSSDTQYF. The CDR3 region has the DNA TGTGCCAGCAGCCCCGATGAGAAGCGGAGTTCAGATACGCAGTATTTT.